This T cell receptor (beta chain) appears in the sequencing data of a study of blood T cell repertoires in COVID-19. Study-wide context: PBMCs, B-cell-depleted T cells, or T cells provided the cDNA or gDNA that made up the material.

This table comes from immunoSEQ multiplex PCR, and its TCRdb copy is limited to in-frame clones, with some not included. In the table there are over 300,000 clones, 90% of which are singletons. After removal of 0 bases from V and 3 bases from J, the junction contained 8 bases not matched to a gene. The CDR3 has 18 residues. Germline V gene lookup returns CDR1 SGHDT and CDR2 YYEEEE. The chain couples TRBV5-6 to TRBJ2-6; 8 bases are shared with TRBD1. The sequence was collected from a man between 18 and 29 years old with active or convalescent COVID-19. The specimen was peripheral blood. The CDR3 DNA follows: TGTGCCAGCAGCTTGGGTCAGGGGGCGCCGTTTGGGGCCAACGTCCTGACTTTC. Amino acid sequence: CASSLGQGAPFGANVLTF.